Below, 3 T cell receptor beta chains from the same sample are listed, as sequenced in a study of type 1 regulatory T cells. TCRdb re-analysed the reads in MiXCR, keeping a single row per CDR3 protein. The profile shows 80,000 to 100,000 distinct CDR3 sequences, 31% of them singletons. The specimen sequenced was CD4+ T cells, either the whole sample or a sorted fraction (not recorded which). These TCRs come from a human donor in good health.

V gene TRBV9 combines with J gene TRBJ2-5, with TRBD2 matching over 7 bases. Trimming cost V 5 bases and J 2 bases; bases outside gene matches: 12. Germline CDR1 SGDLS, CDR2 YYNGEE. This CDR3 is built from 16 residues. The CDR3 here is CASSATSGTTQETQYF. The CDR3 DNA is TGTGCCAGCAGTGCCACCTCCGGGACTACTCAAGAGACCCAGTACTTC.

The chain joins TRBV5-1 to TRBJ2-3; 8 bases fit TRBD1. Germline V gene sequence: CDR1 SGHRS, CDR2 YFSETQ. The CDR3 loop spans 16 amino acids. The junction had 8 bases not matched to a gene; V was cut back by 3 bases and J by 2 bases. This CDR3 reads CASSYWDRPNTDTQYF. CDR3 DNA: TGCGCCAGCAGCTACTGGGACAGGCCCAACACAGATACGCAGTATTTT.

The chain is built from TRBV20-1 and TRBJ2-1; TRBD2 matches 10 bases. J lost 2 bases, V lost 3 bases, and 19 bases had no gene match. The CDR3 has 20 residues. CDR1 is DFQATT and CDR2 is SNEGSKA in the germline V gene (reference sequence). Written as DNA, the CDR3 is TGCAGTGCTAGCGATAACCTCAGGGATCGTCTAGCGGGAGCCTACAATGAGCAGTTCTTC. This gives the protein CSASDNLRDRLAGAYNEQFF.